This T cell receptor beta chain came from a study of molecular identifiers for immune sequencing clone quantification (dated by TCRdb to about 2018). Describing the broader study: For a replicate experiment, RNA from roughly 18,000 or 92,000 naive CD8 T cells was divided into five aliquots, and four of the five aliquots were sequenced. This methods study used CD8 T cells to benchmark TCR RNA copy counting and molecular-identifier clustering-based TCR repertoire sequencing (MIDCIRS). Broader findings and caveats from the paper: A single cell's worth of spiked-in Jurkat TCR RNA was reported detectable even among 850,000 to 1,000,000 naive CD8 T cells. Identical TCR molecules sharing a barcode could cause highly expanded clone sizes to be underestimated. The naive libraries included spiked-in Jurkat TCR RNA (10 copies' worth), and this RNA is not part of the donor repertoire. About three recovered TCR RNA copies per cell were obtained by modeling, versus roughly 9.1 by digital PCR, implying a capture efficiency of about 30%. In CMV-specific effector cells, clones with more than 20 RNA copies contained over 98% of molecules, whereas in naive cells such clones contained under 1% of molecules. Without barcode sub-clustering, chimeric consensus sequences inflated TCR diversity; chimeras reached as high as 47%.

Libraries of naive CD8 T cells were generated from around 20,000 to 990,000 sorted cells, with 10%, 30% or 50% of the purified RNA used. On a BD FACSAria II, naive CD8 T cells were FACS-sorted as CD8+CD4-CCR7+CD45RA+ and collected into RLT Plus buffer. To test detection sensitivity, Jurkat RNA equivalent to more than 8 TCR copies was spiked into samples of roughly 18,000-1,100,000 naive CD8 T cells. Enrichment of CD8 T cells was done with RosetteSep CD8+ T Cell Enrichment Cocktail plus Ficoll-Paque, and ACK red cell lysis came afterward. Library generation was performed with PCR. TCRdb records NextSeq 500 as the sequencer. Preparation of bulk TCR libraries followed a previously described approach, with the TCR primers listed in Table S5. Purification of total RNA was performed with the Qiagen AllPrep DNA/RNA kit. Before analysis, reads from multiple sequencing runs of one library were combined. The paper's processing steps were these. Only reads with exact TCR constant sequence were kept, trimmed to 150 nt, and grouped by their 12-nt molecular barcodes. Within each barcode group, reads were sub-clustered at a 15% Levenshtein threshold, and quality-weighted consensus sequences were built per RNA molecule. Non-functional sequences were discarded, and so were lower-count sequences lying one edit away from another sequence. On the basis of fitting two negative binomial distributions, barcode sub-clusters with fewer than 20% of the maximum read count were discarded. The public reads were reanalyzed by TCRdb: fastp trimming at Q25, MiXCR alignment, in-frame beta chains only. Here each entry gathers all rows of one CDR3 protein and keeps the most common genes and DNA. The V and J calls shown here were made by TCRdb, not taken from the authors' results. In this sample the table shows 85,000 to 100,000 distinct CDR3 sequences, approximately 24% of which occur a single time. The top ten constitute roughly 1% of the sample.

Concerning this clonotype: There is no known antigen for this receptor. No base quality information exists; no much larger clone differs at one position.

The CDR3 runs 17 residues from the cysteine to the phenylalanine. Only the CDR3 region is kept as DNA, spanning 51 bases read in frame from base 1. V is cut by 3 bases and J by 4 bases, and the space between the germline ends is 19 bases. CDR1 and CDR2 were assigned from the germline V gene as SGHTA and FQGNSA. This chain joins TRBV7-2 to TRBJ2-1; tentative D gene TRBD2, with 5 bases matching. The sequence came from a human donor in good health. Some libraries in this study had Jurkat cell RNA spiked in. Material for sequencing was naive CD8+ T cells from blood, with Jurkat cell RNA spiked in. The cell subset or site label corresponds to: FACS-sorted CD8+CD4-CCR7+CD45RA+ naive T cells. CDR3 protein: CASSFFPTEGGYNEQFF. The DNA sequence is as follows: TGTGCCAGCAGCTTCTTCCCCACGGAAGGAGGTTACAATGAGCAGTTCTTC.